This T cell receptor (beta chain) is from a study of CD8 T cells in ankylosing spondylitis. Study-wide points: Reactive arthritis synovial fluid and blood were previously reported to contain some motif variants.

This clonotype has at least ten counts. Antigen: not known. Preparation of TCR beta libraries was done by quantitative 5'-RACE with molecular barcodes. TCRdb re-analysed the 5' RACE reads in MiXCR, keeping a single row per CDR3 protein. Altogether about 240,000 distinct CDR3 sequences are present, 20% to 30% being singletons, with the ten largest covering over 0.55%. Losses at the gene ends were 4 bases for V and 4 bases for J; bases not matched to a gene: 7. In germline, CDR1 is SGHRS, CDR2 YFSETQ. This CDR3 has 15 amino acids. This clonotype was obtained from a male donor with ankylosing spondylitis or in good health (not recorded which). V is TRBV5-1 and J is TRBJ2-7, with 11 nucleotides matching TRBD1. What was sequenced was blood, either unsorted or a sorted T cell fraction (not recorded which). The chain's CDR3 is CASSPGQGAGYEQYF. The DNA of the CDR3 is TGCGCCAGCAGCCCAGGACAGGGGGCGGGGTACGAGCAGTACTTC.